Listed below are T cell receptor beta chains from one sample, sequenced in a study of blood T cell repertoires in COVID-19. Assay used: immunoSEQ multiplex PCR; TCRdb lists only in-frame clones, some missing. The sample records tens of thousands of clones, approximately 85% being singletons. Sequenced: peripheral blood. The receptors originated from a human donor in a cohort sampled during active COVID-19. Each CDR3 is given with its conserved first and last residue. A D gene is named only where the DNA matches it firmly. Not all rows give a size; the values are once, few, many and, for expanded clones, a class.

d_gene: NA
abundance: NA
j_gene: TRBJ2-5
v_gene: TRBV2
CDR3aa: CASEVQETQYF
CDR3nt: TGTGCCAGCGAGGTTCAAGAGACCCAGTACTTC

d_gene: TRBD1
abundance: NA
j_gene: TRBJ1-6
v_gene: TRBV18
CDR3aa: CASSPNRGDNSPLHF
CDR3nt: TGTGCCAGCTCACCAAACAGGGGGGATAATTCACCCCTCCACTTT

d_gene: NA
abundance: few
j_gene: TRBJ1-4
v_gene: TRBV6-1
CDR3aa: CASSEYSTNEKLFF
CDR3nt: TGTGCCAGCAGTGAATATTCAACTAATGAAAAACTGTTTTTT

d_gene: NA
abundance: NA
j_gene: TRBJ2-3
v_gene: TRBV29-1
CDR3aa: CSVWRGRGDTDTQYF
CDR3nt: TGCAGCGTTTGGAGGGGGAGGGGGGACACAGATACGCAGTATTTT

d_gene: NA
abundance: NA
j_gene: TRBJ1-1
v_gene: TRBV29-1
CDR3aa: CSVGDSSNMNTEAFF
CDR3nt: TGCAGCGTCGGTGACAGTAGCAACATGAACACTGAAGCTTTCTTT

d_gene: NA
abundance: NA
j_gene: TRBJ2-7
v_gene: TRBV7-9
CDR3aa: CASCEGEGPYEQYF
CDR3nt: TGTGCCAGCTGCGAGGGGGAGGGACCCTACGAGCAGTACTTC

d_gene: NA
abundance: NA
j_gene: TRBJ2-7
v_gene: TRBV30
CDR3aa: CAWSVGQFSSYEQYF
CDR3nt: TGTGCCTGGAGTGTGGGCCAGTTCAGCTCCTACGAGCAGTACTTC

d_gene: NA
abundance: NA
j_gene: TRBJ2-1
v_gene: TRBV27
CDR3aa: CASSSPGGIYNEQFF
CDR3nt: TGTGCCAGCAGTTCGCCCGGGGGAATATACAATGAGCAGTTCTTC

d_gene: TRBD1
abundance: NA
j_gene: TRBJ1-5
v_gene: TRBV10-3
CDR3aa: CAISGTGGGNQPQHF
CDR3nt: TGTGCCATCAGTGGGACAGGGGGAGGGAATCAGCCCCAGCATTTT

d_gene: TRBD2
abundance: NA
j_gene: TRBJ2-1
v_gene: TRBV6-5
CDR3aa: CASRPSGYNEQFF
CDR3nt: TGTGCCAGCAGACCTAGCGGGTACAATGAGCAGTTCTTC

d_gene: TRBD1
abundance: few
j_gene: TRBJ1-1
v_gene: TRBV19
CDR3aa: CATYRGINTEAFF
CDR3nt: TGTGCCACCTACAGGGGTATAAACACTGAAGCTTTCTTT

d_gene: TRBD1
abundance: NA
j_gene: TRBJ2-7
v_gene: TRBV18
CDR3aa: CASSPGQGIFTTKPYEQYF
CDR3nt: TGTGCCAGCTCACCGGGACAGGGCATATTTACTACGAAACCCTACGAGCAGTACTTC

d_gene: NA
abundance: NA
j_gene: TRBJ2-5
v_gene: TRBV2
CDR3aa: CASSGSRRETQYF
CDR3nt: TGTGCCAGCAGTGGTTCCAGGAGGGAGACCCAGTACTTC

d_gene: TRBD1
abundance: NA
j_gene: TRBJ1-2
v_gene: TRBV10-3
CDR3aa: CAISESRGLSYGYTF
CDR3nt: TGTGCCATCAGTGAGTCGAGGGGGCTCAGCTATGGCTACACCTTC

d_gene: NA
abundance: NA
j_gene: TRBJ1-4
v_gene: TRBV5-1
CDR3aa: CASSPRQGLSEKLFF
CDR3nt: TGCGCCAGCAGCCCCCGTCAGGGGCTATCGGAAAAACTGTTTTTT

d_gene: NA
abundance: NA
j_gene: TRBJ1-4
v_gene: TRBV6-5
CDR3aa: CASRPRSSNEKLFF
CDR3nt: TGTGCCAGCAGGCCACGGTCCTCTAATGAAAAACTGTTTTTT

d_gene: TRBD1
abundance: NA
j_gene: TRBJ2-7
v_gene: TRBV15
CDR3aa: CATSRDLGTGGHEQYF
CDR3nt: TGTGCCACCAGCAGAGATCTCGGGACAGGAGGCCACGAGCAGTACTTC

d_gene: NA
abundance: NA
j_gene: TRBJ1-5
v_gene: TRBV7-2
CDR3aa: CASSSGGNQPQHF
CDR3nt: TGTGCCAGCAGCTCGGGGGGGAATCAGCCCCAGCATTTT

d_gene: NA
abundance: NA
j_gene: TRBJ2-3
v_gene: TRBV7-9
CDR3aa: CASSLVGGATDTQYF
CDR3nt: TGTGCCAGCAGCTTAGTTGGAGGGGCCACAGATACGCAGTATTTT

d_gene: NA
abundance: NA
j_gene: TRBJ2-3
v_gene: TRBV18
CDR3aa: CASSLITASTDTQYF
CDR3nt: TGTGCCAGCTCCCTCATCACAGCTTCCACAGATACGCAGTATTTT

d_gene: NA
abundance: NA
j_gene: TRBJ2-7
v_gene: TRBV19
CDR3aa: CASSIDRGSSYEQYF
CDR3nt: TGTGCCAGTAGTATAGATCGAGGGAGCTCCTACGAGCAGTACTTC

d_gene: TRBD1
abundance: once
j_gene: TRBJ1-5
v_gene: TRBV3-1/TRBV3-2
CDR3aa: CASSQSNRGEGNQPQHF
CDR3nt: TGTGCCAGCAGCCAATCAAACAGGGGGGAAGGAAATCAGCCCCAGCATTTT

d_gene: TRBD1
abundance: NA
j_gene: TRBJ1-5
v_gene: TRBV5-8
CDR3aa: CASSAGQEGQYQPQHF
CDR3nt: TGTGCCAGCAGCGCAGGACAGGAGGGCCAATATCAGCCCCAGCATTTT

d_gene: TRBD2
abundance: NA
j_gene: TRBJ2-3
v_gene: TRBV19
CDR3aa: CASSTLAGGTDTQYF
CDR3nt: TGTGCCAGTAGTACCCTAGCGGGGGGCACAGATACGCAGTATTTT

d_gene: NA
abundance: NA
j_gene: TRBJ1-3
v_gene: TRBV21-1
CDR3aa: CASSRQGAPEGFSGNTIYF
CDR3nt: TGTGCCAGCAGCAGACAGGGGGCCCCCGAAGGATTCTCTGGAAACACCATATATTTT

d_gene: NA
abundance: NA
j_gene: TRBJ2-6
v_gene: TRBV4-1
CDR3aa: CASSQESGVGANVLTF
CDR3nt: TGCGCCAGCAGCCAAGAGTCGGGGGTCGGGGCCAACGTCCTGACTTTC

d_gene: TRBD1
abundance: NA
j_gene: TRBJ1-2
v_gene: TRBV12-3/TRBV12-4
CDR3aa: CASSLSWTGYTF
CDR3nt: TGTGCCAGCAGTCTATCCTGGACAGGGTACACCTTC

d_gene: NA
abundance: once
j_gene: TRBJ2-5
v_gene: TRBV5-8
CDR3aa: CASSSLQYQETQYF
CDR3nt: TGTGCCAGCAGCTCGTTACAGTACCAAGAGACCCAGTACTTC

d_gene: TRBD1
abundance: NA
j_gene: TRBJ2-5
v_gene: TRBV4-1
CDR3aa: CASSQETGKETQYF
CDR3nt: TGCGCCAGCAGCCAAGAGACAGGGAAAGAGACCCAGTACTTC

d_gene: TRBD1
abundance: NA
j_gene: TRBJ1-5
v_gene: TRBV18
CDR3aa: CASSPQGAQPQHF
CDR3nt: TGTGCCAGCTCACCTCAGGGGGCCCAGCCCCAGCATTTT

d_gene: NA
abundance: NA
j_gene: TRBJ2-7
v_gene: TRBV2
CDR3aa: CASKGDPAYEQYF
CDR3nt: TGTGCCAGCAAGGGGGACCCAGCCTACGAGCAGTACTTC

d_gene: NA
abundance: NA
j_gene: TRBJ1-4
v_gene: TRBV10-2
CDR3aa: CASSEAQLLLEKLFF
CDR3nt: TGCGCCAGCAGTGAGGCACAGCTCCTCTTGGAAAAACTGTTTTTT

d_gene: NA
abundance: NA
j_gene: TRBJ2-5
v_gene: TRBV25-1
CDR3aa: CASSEAQKETQYF
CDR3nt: TGTGCCAGCAGTGAGGCCCAGAAAGAGACCCAGTACTTC

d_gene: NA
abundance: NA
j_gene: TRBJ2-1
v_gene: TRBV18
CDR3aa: CASSPIRTFDEQFF
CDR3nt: TGTGCCAGCTCACCAATTCGGACATTCGATGAGCAGTTCTTC

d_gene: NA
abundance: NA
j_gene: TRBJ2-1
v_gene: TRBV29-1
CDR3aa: CSVRGTRSYNEQFF
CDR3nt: TGCAGCGTCCGGGGGACTCGCTCCTACAATGAGCAGTTCTTC

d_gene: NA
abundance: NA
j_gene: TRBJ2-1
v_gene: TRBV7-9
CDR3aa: CASAGSSYNEQFF
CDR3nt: TGTGCCAGCGCGGGAAGTTCTTACAATGAGCAGTTCTTC

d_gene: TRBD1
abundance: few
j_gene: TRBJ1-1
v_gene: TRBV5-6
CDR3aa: CASSLQGKTEAFF
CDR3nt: TGTGCCAGCAGCTTACAGGGGAAGACTGAAGCTTTCTTT